This T cell receptor beta chain derives from a study of T cell responses to AZD1222 COVID-19 vaccine. The data were produced by immunoSEQ multiplex PCR, yet TCRdb's version contains in-frame clones alone and is incomplete. Of about 120,000 clones in the sample, 85% to 90% were seen once. Study outcomes and limitations: Spike-specific TCR depth and breadth grew after two AZD1222 doses. There were mostly white British donors and more females than males, and clonal diversity was possibly underestimated. Baseline antibody screening turned up just six seropositive AZD1222 recipients. Targeting of unmutated variant regions was reportedly seen in nearly half of spike-specific TCRs.

V lost 6 bases, J lost 8 bases, and 8 bases lay in between. The germline V gene encodes CDR1 SGHTS and CDR2 YDEGEE. CDR3 length: 10 amino acids. Of note for this clone: Its antigen is unknown.

This rearrangement joins TRBV5-8 to TRBJ1-2; D gene ambiguous. The TCR was taken from an adult in good health. The material was peripheral blood, obtained on day 0 of AZD1222 vaccination. The chain's CDR3 is CASTLRGYTF. The CDR3, as DNA: TGTGCCAGCACCCTCCGGGGCTACACCTTC.